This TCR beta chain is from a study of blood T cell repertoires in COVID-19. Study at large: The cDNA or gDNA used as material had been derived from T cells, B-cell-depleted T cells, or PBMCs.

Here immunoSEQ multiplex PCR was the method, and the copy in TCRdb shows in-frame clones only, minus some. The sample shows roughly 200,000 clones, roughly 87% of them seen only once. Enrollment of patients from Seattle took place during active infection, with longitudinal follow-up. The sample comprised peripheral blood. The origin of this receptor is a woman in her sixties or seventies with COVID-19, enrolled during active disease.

The CDR3 sequence: CASSSEDSSTNEKLFF. The CDR3 DNA reads as TGTGCCAGCAGCTCGGAGGACAGCTCAACTAATGAAAAACTGTTTTTT. The gene calls are TRBV11-2 and TRBJ1-4; D is perhaps TRBD1 (6 bases). This CDR3 is built from 16 residues. The ends were cut back, 4 bases at V and 0 bases at J, with 12 bases in the middle. CDR1 is SGHAT and CDR2 is FQNNGV in the germline V gene.